Below, 26 T cell receptor beta chains from the same sample are listed, as sequenced in a study of cytomegalovirus exposure and HLA in healthy donors. The PCR was carried out with 60 Vbeta primers and 13 Jbeta primers. Repertoires were generated with immunoSEQ multiplex PCR, while TCRdb's copy carries only in-frame clones and drops some. The sample has some 190,000 clones; over 60% are singletons. Sequences were obtained from PBMCs. These receptors were obtained from a man aged 18 to 35 in good health and CMV-seronegative.

The chain uses TRBV19 and TRBJ2-3; TRBD2 agrees at 8 bases. V was clipped by 3 bases and J by 0 bases; unmatched bases: 5. The length of the CDR3 is 16 residues. From germline, CDR1 is LNHDA and CDR2 SQIVND (reference sequence). CDR3 DNA: TGTGCCAGTAGTATTCAACCGGGGGGGAGCACAGATACGCAGTATTTT. Its translation: CASSIQPGGSTDTQYF.

The V and J genes are TRBV7-9 and TRBJ1-2; 8 positions match TRBD1. The CDR3 contains 15 residues. Germline V gene lookup returns CDR1 SEHNR and CDR2 FQNEAQ (reference sequence). The V gene end was trimmed by 5 bases and the J gene end by 1 base; junction bases not matched to a gene: 6. The CDR3 loop reads CASSLRDRSNYGYTF. CDR3 sequence (DNA): TGTGCCAGCAGCCTCCGGGACAGGAGTAACTATGGCTACACCTTC.

V gene TRBV7-3 combines with J gene TRBJ2-3, with 11 bases identical to TRBD2. The CDR3 extends over 16 amino acids. Germline trimming cut 3 bases from V and 4 bases from J; bases unmatched to any gene: 6. The germline V gene encodes CDR1 SGHTA and CDR2 FQGTGA. This chain's CDR3 is CASSFSSGGSPDTQYF. CDR3 sequence (DNA): TGTGCCAGCAGCTTTTCTAGCGGGGGGTCCCCAGATACGCAGTATTTT.

The genes are TRBV4-1 and TRBJ2-3; 14 bases line up with TRBD2. Germline trimming cut 0 bases from V and 0 bases from J; bases unmatched to any gene: 8. Germline V gene sequence: CDR1 MGHRA, CDR2 YSYEKL. There are 20 residues in the CDR3. This CDR3 is CASSQDLGLAGASSTDTQYF. CDR3 sequence (DNA): TGCGCCAGCAGCCAAGATCTGGGACTAGCGGGGGCCTCTAGCACAGATACGCAGTATTTT.

The CDR3 loop reads CASSFRERANYGYTF. The CDR3 DNA reads TGTGCCAGCAGCTTCAGGGAACGAGCTAACTATGGCTACACCTTC. The gene calls are TRBV5-4 and TRBJ1-2; a weak D match, TRBD1 (5 bases). Germline values: CDR1 SGHNT, CDR2 YYREEE (reference sequence). Trimming shortened V by 2 bases and J by 0 bases, and 11 bases separated the two germline ends. The CDR3 contains 15 residues.

The genes are TRBV5-6 and TRBJ2-5; D is perhaps TRBD2 (5 bases). V was pared by 4 bases and J by 5 bases, with 18 bases between. This CDR3 spans 15 amino acids. CDR1 is SGHDT, CDR2 YYEEEE, per germline. The CDR3 nucleotides are TGTGCCAGCAGCCCCGGACGGACCGCGGGTGAGACCCAGTACTTC. Translating gives CASSPGRTAGETQYF.

The genes are TRBV23-1 and TRBJ2-7, with D perhaps matching TRBD2 (5 bases). TRBV23-1 carries the ORF label, with uncertain function. This CDR3 region has 17 residues. Trimming stripped 5 bases from V and 3 bases from J, with 23 bases between. This chain's CDR3 is CASSCLMDSNDFYEQYF. The CDR3 nucleotides are TGCGCCAGCAGTTGCCTTATGGACTCCAACGATTTCTACGAGCAGTACTTC.

This clone has a handful of counts. The chain combines TRBV4-1 with TRBJ2-5, with TRBD2 matching 13 bases. CDR1 MGHRA and CDR2 YSYEKL come from the germline V gene. CDR3 length: 17 residues. J was trimmed by 1 base and V by 2 bases; bases with no gene match: 4. The CDR3 region is CASSQRTSGSTQETQYF. In nucleotides, the CDR3 is TGCGCCAGCAGCCAAAGGACTAGCGGGAGTACCCAAGAGACCCAGTACTTC.

This clone has only a few counts. This rearrangement joins TRBV10-3 to TRBJ1-6, with 7 bases fitting TRBD1. CDR1 ENHRY and CDR2 SYGVKD come from the germline V gene. The CDR3 sequence is 15 residues long. Trimming took 3 bases from V and 6 from J; bases not matched to a gene: 5. The chain's CDR3 is CAISDTQGFNSPLHF. CDR3 nucleotide sequence: TGTGCCATCAGTGACACACAGGGGTTTAATTCACCCCTCCACTTT.

The chain couples TRBV5-1 to TRBJ2-2; the D is unclear. V lost 0 bases and J lost 2, with 8 bases in between. This CDR3 contains 15 residues. Germline CDR1 reads SGHRS; CDR2 reads YFSETQ. The CDR3 protein is CASSLGHINTGELFF. CDR3 nucleotide sequence: TGCGCCAGCAGCTTGGGACACATTAACACCGGGGAGCTGTTTTTT.

This clone has a handful of counts. The chain recombines TRBV11-1 with TRBJ1-2, with D maybe TRBD1 (5 bases). Per the germline V gene, CDR1 is SGHAT and CDR2 is FQDESV (reference sequence). Trimming took off 5 bases at V and 0 bases at J, with 16 bases between the two ends. This CDR3 is built from 16 residues. The CDR3 DNA follows: TGTGCCAGCAGCGAGAACTCAGGGCCTTCTAACTATGGCTACACCTTC. Protein sequence: CASSENSGPSNYGYTF. Filled out from reference TRBV11-1 and TRBJ1-2, the complete variable domain reads EAEVAQSPRYKITEKSQAVAFWCDPISGHATLYWYRQILGQGPELLVQFQDESVVDDSQLPKDRFSAERLKGVDSTLKIQPAELGDSAMYLCASSENSGPSNYGYTFGSGTRLTVV.

The chain links TRBV30 to TRBJ2-5, with a possible D match to TRBD1 (7 bases). The DNA end is more similar to TRBJ2-7, so the J call may be wrong. The CDR3 covers 14 residues. CDR1 and CDR2 (germline): GTSNPN, SVGIG (reference sequence). The CDR3 DNA is TGTGCCTGGAGCCTAGGGGCAGGGGGGCACGAGCAGTACTTC. Translating gives CAWSLGAGGHEQYF.

The CDR3 nucleotides are TGTGCCAGCAGCTTACGGTCAGGGATTGGCTACACCTTC. The encoded protein is CASSLRSGIGYTF. The J gene is TRBJ1-2, the V gene TRBV11-2; tentative D call: TRBD1 (5 bases). The V and J ends lost 2 bases and 7 bases respectively, with 11 bases between them. Germline-derived CDR1 and CDR2 are SGHAT and FQNNGV. The CDR3 has 13 amino acids.

The genes are TRBV10-3 and TRBJ2-3; possibly TRBD2 for D (6 bases). Trimming cost V 8 bases and J 2 bases, with 11 bases left between them. The CDR3 loop spans 13 amino acids. In germline, CDR1 is ENHRY, CDR2 SYGVKD. The CDR3 nucleotides read TGTGCCATCGGGGACTCGACCACAGATACGCAGTATTTT. Translation: CAIGDSTTDTQYF.

The V gene is TRBV28, the J gene TRBJ2-3, with D tentatively TRBD2 (6 bases). Trimming shortened V by 10 bases and J by 5 bases, and 19 bases separated the two germline ends. Looked up from germline, CDR1 is MDHEN and CDR2 is SYDVKM. The CDR3 contains 14 residues. For the CDR3, the DNA is TGTGCCACCGCCGGGACTTCCCTCGGAGATACGCAGTATTTT. As protein: CATAGTSLGDTQYF.

The chain combines TRBV5-1 with TRBJ1-6; D possibly corresponds to TRBD1 (5 bases). This CDR3 contains 16 residues. The germline gives CDR1 SGHRS, CDR2 YFSETQ. Trimming stripped 0 bases from V and 7 bases from J, with 14 bases between. DNA of the CDR3: TGCGCCAGCAGCTTGGGGGACTCCGACCCAAATTCACCCCTCCACTTT. This codes for CASSLGDSDPNSPLHF.

The chain joins TRBV15 to TRBJ2-5, with D perhaps matching TRBD2 (7 bases). Judging by the DNA end, TRBJ2-7 fits better; the J call may be wrong. This CDR3 is built from 19 residues. The germline V gene encodes CDR1 LNHNV and CDR2 YYDKDF (reference sequence). CDR3 loop: CATSRDGGLGGSIFHEQYF. The CDR3 DNA follows: TGTGCCACCAGCAGAGATGGGGGCCTCGGCGGGAGTATTTTCCACGAGCAGTACTTC.

CDR3 nucleotide sequence: TGTGCCAGCAGCAAAGGGGAGGTGGCCCGTCTCGGGCAGTACTTC. It yields the protein CASSKGEVARLGQYF. The chain joins TRBV7-9 to TRBJ2-7; D is possibly TRBD2 (6 bases). Germline V gene sequence: CDR1 SEHNR, CDR2 FQNEAQ (reference sequence). This CDR3 spans 15 amino acids. Trimming removed 5 bases from V and 9 bases from J, with 23 bases in between.

Notes on this clone: The same CDR3 can be traced to other DNA sequences in this sample. This CDR3 reads CASSASGSSYNEQFF. Here the CDR3 DNA reads TGTGCCAGCAGTGCAAGCGGGAGCTCCTACAATGAGCAGTTCTTC. The chain links TRBV9 to TRBJ2-1; TRBD2 aligns across 8 bases. This CDR3 comprises 15 residues. V shed 5 bases and J 0 bases; nucleotides not matched to a gene: 4. Germline V lookup: CDR1 SGDLS, CDR2 YYNGEE.

The chain combines TRBV9 with TRBJ1-1; D is ambiguous. CDR3 length equals 13 residues. Trimming shortened V by 3 bases and J by 4 bases, and 10 bases separated the two germline ends. Per the germline V gene, CDR1 is SGDLS and CDR2 is YYNGEE. This chain's CDR3 is CASSGEGSTEAFF. In DNA form, the CDR3 reads TGTGCCAGCAGCGGGGAGGGAAGCACTGAAGCTTTCTTT.

The gene calls are TRBV6-1 and TRBJ1-6; D might be TRBD1 (6 bases). Per germline, CDR1 MNHNS and CDR2 SASEGT. CDR3 length: 14 residues. The V end lost 6 bases, the J end lost 5 bases, and 11 bases lay between the germline ends. CDR3 sequence reads: CASRTTGDNSPLHF. Written as DNA, the CDR3 is TGTGCCAGCAGGACGACAGGTGATAATTCACCCCTCCACTTT.

The gene calls are TRBV30 and TRBJ1-1; TRBD1 matches at 10 bases. This CDR3 is 15 amino acids long. Looked up from germline, CDR1 is GTSNPN and CDR2 is SVGIG (reference sequence). V shed 3 bases, J shed 4 bases, and the junction held 8 bases outside the gene matches. The chain's CDR3 is CAWREPGQGTTEAFF. CDR3 nucleotides: TGTGCCTGGAGAGAACCGGGACAGGGGACCACTGAAGCTTTCTTT.

This chain uses TRBV5-4 with TRBJ1-6; D unclear. This CDR3 spans 13 amino acids. The germline gives CDR1 SGHNT, CDR2 YYREEE (reference sequence). Trimming took 1 base from V and 7 from J, leaving 6 bases between them. CDR3 DNA: TGTGCCAGCAGCTTGTCGGGGAATTCACCCCTCCACTTT. Translated, it gives CASSLSGNSPLHF.

The V call is TRBV9, the J call TRBJ2-1, with 8 positions matching TRBD2. J was trimmed by 9 bases and V by 4 bases; bases with no gene match: 12. The CDR3 is 15 residues long. The germline V gene encodes CDR1 SGDLS and CDR2 YYNGEE. The CDR3 protein is CASSLTSGAQGEQFF. The CDR3 DNA is TGTGCCAGCAGCCTCACTAGCGGAGCCCAAGGTGAGCAGTTCTTC.

The chain recombines TRBV18 with TRBJ2-7; 12 bases match TRBD2. Germline V CDR1 and CDR2: KGHSH, LQKENI. The CDR3 length is 17 residues. J lost 2 bases, V lost 0 bases, and 5 bases had no gene match. This CDR3 is CASSPPLAGGRTYEQYF. DNA of the CDR3: TGTGCCAGCTCACCACCCCTAGCGGGAGGGCGAACCTACGAGCAGTACTTC. The variable domain in full, with the rest retrieved from reference TRBV18 and TRBJ2-7, is NAGVMQNPRHLVRRRGQEARLRCSPMKGHSHVYWYRQLPEEGLKFMVYLQKENIIDESGMPKERFSAEFPKEGPSILRIQQVVRGDSAAYFCASSPPLAGGRTYEQYFGPGTRLTVT.

The V and J genes are TRBV28 and TRBJ2-7; 11 nucleotides line up with TRBD2. The germline CDR1 and CDR2 sequences are MDHEN and SYDVKM. The CDR3 has 15 residues. V shed 5 bases and J 3 bases; nucleotides not matched to a gene: 6. CDR3: CASSGASGGNYEQYF. CDR3 DNA: TGTGCCAGCAGTGGCGCTAGCGGGGGGAACTACGAGCAGTACTTC.